This T cell receptor beta chain was found in a study of monozygotic twins with cystic fibrosis (dated by TCRdb to the early 2020s). Regarding the complete study: Barcoded libraries were prepared with roughly 15 PCR cycles from around 3 micrograms of fragmented DNA. Twins were ranked among more than 900 cohort participants for weight-for-height and FEVPerc (FEV1 disease centile) on the day of blood sampling. TCR beta repertoires were compared within and between 16 monozygotic twin pairs with cystic fibrosis so that genetic influence on V and J gene usage could be assessed. Data for three of the twin pairs had already been reported earlier in a different context. Ten female and six male twin pairs, aged about 2.0 to 36.4 years (median roughly 8.4 years) and mostly children and adolescents, were included in the cohort. Points the paper makes about the study in general: No association turned up between shared CDR3 numbers and age, concordance or disease severity, and the cohort was small. The greatest similarity to the co-twin was observed for V gene usage in 13 of 16 pairs and for J usage in 8 of 16 pairs, which suggested genetic constraints. Simpson clonality was generally low (median around 0.01), suggesting a naive-dominated repertoire, with higher clonality in the most severely affected patients. Nucleotide-identical clonotype sharing was significantly higher within monozygotic CF twin pairs than between unrelated CF individuals (P = 0.000026, Mann-Whitney).

The twin pairs came from the European Cystic Fibrosis Twin and Sibling Study Cohort, which recruited patients from more than 150 CF clinics across 14 European countries. Zygosity and CFTR genotype were verified in-house, and zygosity was tested by multiplex PCR of nine short tandem repeat loci. Peripheral blood was taken from each twin, and clinical parameters were recorded on the day of blood sampling. Phenol/chloroform extraction was used to isolate genomic DNA from peripheral blood cells, and the DNA was then kept in TE buffer at 4 degrees C. A word on this clone: It has no known antigen specificity. Base qualities are not at hand, and no much larger clone is one base apart.

V and J are truncated by 5 bases and 3 bases respectively, leaving an intervening sequence of 8 bases. The CDR3 runs 12 residues from the cysteine to the phenylalanine. Here the CDR3 DNA is all that survives: 36 bases in frame from base 1. CDR1 and CDR2 were assigned from the germline V gene as KGHSH and LQKENI. TCR beta CDR3 regions were amplified by multiplex PCR using the immunoSEQ immune profiling system, following the manufacturer's instructions. An Illumina NextSeq system was used to carry out the sequencing. Per the authors' processing: Sequence data were processed on the immunoSEQ Analyzer platform, and clonality was calculated as the square root of Simpson's index of productive rearrangements. Similarity in V and J usage was measured by Jensen-Shannon distance, and OLGA was used to compute CDR3 generation probabilities. The immuneACCESS database (August 2020) and VDJdb (December 2020) were searched for shared CDR3 sequences. Sourced from immuneACCESS, this table was stored by TCRdb with only in-frame sequences that have V and J called. A share of the clones is absent; for the studies checked, an unresolved V gene accounts for under half, and the remainder has no known explanation. The V and J calls and clone size come from that table; D and trimming were worked out from the DNA. The sample yields roughly 15,000 clones; 80% to 95% were counted once. Clones ranked in the top ten supply less than 9.5% of the sample.

The receptor chain draws on TRBV18 and TRBJ2-7; a weak D assignment points to TRBD2 (6 bases agree). Material: blood. This sequence was found in a girl between 2 and 10 years old with cystic fibrosis. Here is the DNA: TGTGCCAGCTCAATGACTAGCTACGAGCAGTACTTC. Translated, this gives CASSMTSYEQYF.